One sample yielded the 7 T cell receptor beta chains listed below, sequenced in a study of identical twins. TCRdb called the 5' RACE reads again in MiXCR, with one record for every CDR3 protein. The table lists 1.5 million to 2 million distinct CDR3 sequences, about 32% of them singletons. The material sequenced was cord blood. Receptors originate from a newborn girl in good health.

The CDR3 sequence: CASSLATGPDQPQHF. In DNA, the CDR3 is TGCGCCAGCAGCTTGGCGACAGGTCCCGATCAGCCCCAGCATTTT. The rearrangement joins TRBV5-1 to TRBJ1-5, with D maybe TRBD1 (6 bases). The CDR3 loop spans 15 amino acids. The germline V gene has CDR1 SGHRS and CDR2 YFSETQ. Deletions cut 0 bases from V and 5 bases from J, with 12 bases between.

This clonotype appeared a few times. The chain carries TRBV5-1 and TRBJ2-7, with D unclear. V was shortened by 3 bases and J by 3 bases, with 10 bases between the two germline ends. The germline V gene encodes CDR1 SGHRS and CDR2 YFSETQ. The CDR3 extends over 13 amino acids. CDR3 region: CASSWIIGYEQYF. DNA of the CDR3: TGCGCCAGCAGCTGGATTATCGGCTACGAGCAGTACTTC.

Only a few counts were recorded for this clonotype. The chain has TRBV28 and TRBJ2-7, with D tentatively TRBD1 (5 bases). Per germline, CDR1 MDHEN and CDR2 SYDVKM. V lost 4 bases and J lost 2, with 9 bases in between. The length of the CDR3 is 13 residues. CDR3 DNA sequence: TGTGCCAGCAGTTGGACATCCACCTACGAGCAGTACTTC. Amino acids: CASSWTSTYEQYF.

This clonotype came up a few times. The DNA of the CDR3 is TGTGCCAGCAGCCAAGATCAGGAGCGGGCGGCAGATACGCAGTATTTT. It is translated as CASSQDQERAADTQYF. The rearrangement uses TRBV4-2 and TRBJ2-3; weak D call: TRBD2 (6 bases). There are 16 residues in the CDR3. The germline gives CDR1 LGHNA, CDR2 YNFKEQ. V was trimmed by 0 bases and J by 4 bases, leaving 14 bases between them.

This clonotype was seen only a few times. The genes are TRBV9 and TRBJ2-7, with TRBD2 identical over 11 bases. Germline CDR1 SGDLS, CDR2 YYNGEE. This CDR3 spans 16 amino acids. Germline trimming cut 2 bases from V and 2 bases from J; bases unmatched to any gene: 6. The CDR3 is CASSVSGTSGAYEQYF. CDR3 sequence (DNA): TGTGCCAGCAGCGTTTCCGGGACTAGCGGTGCCTACGAGCAGTACTTC.

The chain joins TRBV6-6 to TRBJ2-7; TRBD2 matches 9 bases. The CDR3 extends over 14 amino acids. The germline V gene encodes CDR1 MNHNY and CDR2 SVGAGI (reference sequence). Losses at the gene ends were 6 bases for V and 3 bases for J; bases not matched to a gene: 6. This CDR3 reads CASSYSGGHYEQYF. For the CDR3, the DNA is TGTGCCAGCAGCTACAGCGGGGGGCACTACGAGCAGTACTTC.

This clonotype was recorded a few times. The CDR3 DNA is TGTGCCACCAGTGCCCGGACTAGCGGGAGAGTGGATACGCAGTATTTT. Translation: CATSARTSGRVDTQYF. The genes are TRBV24-1 and TRBJ2-3; 13 nucleotides agree with TRBD2. V was pared by 5 bases and J by 6 bases, with 7 bases of the junction left unmatched. Per germline, CDR1 KGHDR and CDR2 SFDVKD. This CDR3 contains 16 residues.